One sample yielded the 26 T cell receptor beta chains listed below, sequenced in a study of T cells in Graves' hyperthyroidism and ophthalmopathy. It was RNA transcripts that yielded the amplified TCR beta CDR3 regions. With the HTBI primer set, the TCR CDR3 went through a first round of RT-PCR. TCRdb analysed the multiplex PCR reads with MiXCR anew, one entry per CDR3 protein. The sample lists under 450,000 distinct CDR3 sequences; 15% to 19% were seen once. Material: blood. Source of these receptors: a woman between 18 and 29 years old with Graves' hyperthyroidism.

This clonotype was seen a handful of times. A read error is possible here, since a much larger clone lies one base away. J is TRBJ2-7 and V is TRBV10-3, with TRBD1 identical over 7 bases. CDR1 is ENHRY, CDR2 SYGVKD, per germline. This CDR3 comprises 14 residues. V shed 4 bases and J 3 bases; nucleotides not matched to a gene: 6. The DNA of the CDR3 is TGTGCCATCAGTGGAGGGGCAGGGGGCTACGAGCAGTACTTC. Protein sequence: CAISGGAGGYEQYF.

This clonotype was picked up a small number of times. The rearrangement uses TRBV4-1 and TRBJ2-7; TRBD2 matches 13 bases. Looked up from germline, CDR1 is MGHRA and CDR2 is YSYEKL. V lost 4 bases to trimming and J lost 3 bases; unmatched junction nucleotides: 3. CDR3 size: 15 residues. The CDR3 protein is CASSRGLAGDYEQYF. The CDR3 DNA sequence: TGCGCCAGCAGCCGCGGACTAGCGGGAGACTACGAGCAGTACTTC.

This clonotype appeared many times. The chain employs TRBV20-1 and TRBJ2-3, with unresolved D. The V and J ends lost 3 bases and 1 base respectively, with 14 bases between them. There are 15 residues in the CDR3. Looked up from germline, CDR1 is DFQATT and CDR2 is SNEGSKA (reference sequence). CDR3 sequence reads: CSARSAAVGTDTQYF. CDR3 DNA: TGCAGTGCTAGGTCGGCGGCGGTCGGCACAGATACGCAGTATTTT.

This chain joins TRBV12-3 or TRBV12-4 and TRBJ2-7; D may be TRBD1 (5 bases). The CDR3 contains 15 residues. The V gene lost 5 bases and the J gene lost 2 bases, with 16 bases spanning the gap. This CDR3 is CASSRSGQGPYEQYF. The CDR3 DNA follows: TGTGCCAGCAGTAGGTCCGGGCAGGGTCCCTACGAGCAGTACTTC.

V is TRBV6-2 or TRBV6-3 and J is TRBJ2-2; tentatively, D is TRBD1 or TRBD2 (6 bases each). The CDR3 contains 15 residues. The ends were cut back, 2 bases at V and 3 bases at J, with 10 bases in the middle. Germline CDR1 and CDR2: MNHEY and SVGEGT. The CDR3 nucleotides are TGTGCCAGCAGTTACAGGGGGGCGTACACCGGGGAGCTGTTTTTT. Its translation is CASSYRGAYTGELFF.

At least ten counts were recorded for this clonotype. The rearrangement uses TRBV20-1 and TRBJ2-4; no clear D gene. Per the germline V gene, CDR1 is DFQATT and CDR2 is SNEGSKA (reference sequence). The V end was cut by 6 bases, the J end by 5 bases, with 11 bases between. CDR3 length: 12 amino acids. The CDR3 reads CSAVKLENIQYF. The CDR3 DNA reads TGCAGTGCGGTAAAGTTAGAAAACATTCAGTACTTC.

CDR3: CASSESYSYNEQFF. The CDR3 DNA reads as TGCGCCAGCAGTGAGTCCTACTCCTACAATGAGCAGTTCTTC. The V and J genes are TRBV10-1 and TRBJ2-1; D gene unclear. Between the trimmed V and J ends, which lost 0 bases and 0 bases, there was a span of 3 bases. The length of the CDR3 is 14 residues. Germline values: CDR1 WNHNN, CDR2 SYGVQD (reference sequence).

This clonotype was detected only a few times. This chain connects TRBV6-1 to TRBJ1-6; D is unresolved. The V gene's germline CDR1 is MNHNS and CDR2 SASEGT. The CDR3 covers 13 residues. V lost 2 bases, J lost 5 bases, and 4 bases lay in between. Written as DNA, the CDR3 is TGTGCCAGCAGTGAACAGGATAATTCACCCCTCCACTTT. Protein product: CASSEQDNSPLHF.

This clonotype was recorded a few times. One junction end disagrees with the germline gene, perhaps due to a read error. This rearrangement joins TRBV14 to TRBJ2-5; D remains unclear. Germline CDR1 reads SGHDN; CDR2 reads FVKESK. This CDR3 spans 13 amino acids. CDR3 loop: CASSPRHQKTQYF. CDR3 DNA: TGTGCCAGCAGCCCCCGGCACCAAAAGACCCAGTACTTC.

This clonotype was recorded a few times. This chain connects TRBV5-6 to TRBJ2-1; a possible D gene is TRBD2 (6 bases). This CDR3 spans 16 amino acids. Trimming removed 0 bases from V and 0 bases from J, with 10 bases in between. CDR1 is SGHDT and CDR2 is YYEEEE in the germline V gene. CDR3 in amino acids: CASSLDPAGSYNEQFF. CDR3 sequence (DNA): TGTGCCAGCAGCTTGGATCCAGCGGGCTCCTACAATGAGCAGTTCTTC.

This clonotype was counted at least ten times. The genes are TRBV10-3 and TRBJ1-5, with TRBD1 identical over 7 bases. V shed 10 bases, J shed 5 bases, and the junction held 8 bases outside the gene matches. The CDR3 runs to 13 residues. Germline loops: CDR1 ENHRY, CDR2 SYGVKD. Here the CDR3 reads CANSDRLDQPQHF. The CDR3 DNA sequence: TGTGCCAACTCGGACAGGTTGGATCAGCCCCAGCATTTT.

There are many counts of this clonotype. The chain employs TRBV10-3 and TRBJ1-1, with a tentative D call TRBD1 (5 bases). Germline CDR1 reads ENHRY; CDR2 reads SYGVKD. This CDR3 has 11 residues. Trimming shortened V by 6 bases and J by 7 bases, and 9 bases separated the two germline ends. CDR3 region: CAISRGNEAFF. CDR3 nucleotides: TGTGCCATCAGCCGGGGGAATGAAGCTTTCTTT.

There are many counts of this clonotype. This chain joins TRBV9 and TRBJ1-2, with TRBD1 identical over 7 bases. After removal of 5 bases from V and 3 bases from J, the junction contained 7 bases not matched to a gene. The germline CDR1 and CDR2 sequences are SGDLS and YYNGEE. This CDR3 comprises 14 residues. The chain's CDR3 is CASSETGTDYGYTF. For the CDR3, the DNA is TGTGCCAGCAGTGAAACCGGGACAGACTATGGCTACACCTTC.

This clonotype has at least ten counts. This chain joins TRBV6-1 and TRBJ2-2; 13 bases match TRBD2. Germline V CDR1 and CDR2: MNHNS, SASEGT. This CDR3 has 16 residues. Trimming took 6 bases from V and 4 from J; bases not matched to a gene: 5. Here the CDR3 DNA reads TGTGCCAGCAGCAGACTAGCGGGAGGTCGCACCGGGGAGCTGTTTTTT. Residues: CASSRLAGGRTGELFF.

This clonotype came up many times. V is TRBV27 and J is TRBJ2-3, with a weak D call TRBD1 (6 bases). The V gene's germline CDR1 is MNHEY and CDR2 SMNVEV (reference sequence). The CDR3 contains 14 residues. V lost 1 base, J lost 2 bases, and 7 bases lay in between. CDR3 sequence (DNA): TGTGCCAGCAGTTTATACAGGGCCACAGATACGCAGTATTTT. This gives the protein CASSLYRATDTQYF.

The chain couples TRBV7-2 to TRBJ2-3; perhaps D is TRBD1 or TRBD2 (6 bases each). The germline V gene encodes CDR1 SGHTA and CDR2 FQGNSA. The CDR3 sequence is 14 residues long. Trimming left V 5 bases short and J 5 bases short, with 14 bases between. CDR3 protein: CASSPGGGQDTQYF. For the CDR3, the DNA is TGTGCCAGCAGCCCGGGTGGGGGGCAAGATACGCAGTATTTT.

Ten or more counts support this clonotype. The chain couples TRBV24-1 to TRBJ2-2, with 7 bases aligning to TRBD2. The junction had 3 bases not matched to a gene; V was cut back by 5 bases and J by 7 bases. There are 13 residues in the CDR3. Germline loops: CDR1 KGHDR, CDR2 SFDVKD. CDR3 in DNA: TGTGCCACCAGTGGAGCGGGAATCGGGGAGCTGTTTTTT. It yields the protein CATSGAGIGELFF.

The rearrangement joins TRBV3-1 to TRBJ2-7; 10 bases fit TRBD1. Germline assignment: CDR1 LGHDT and CDR2 YNNKEL (reference sequence). V lost 8 bases, J lost 5 bases, and 12 bases stayed unmatched. The CDR3 runs to 15 residues. Written as DNA, the CDR3 is TGTGCCAGCGGCCCGTCGACAGGGGGCTTCAACGAGCAGTACTTC. As protein: CASGPSTGGFNEQYF.

The sample holds many counts of this clonotype. The genes are TRBV19 and TRBJ1-3; 10 bases line up with TRBD1. This CDR3 spans 16 amino acids. The junction had 6 bases not matched to a gene; V was cut back by 7 bases and J by 0 bases. Germline CDR1 is LNHDA and CDR2 is SQIVND (reference sequence). In nucleotides, the CDR3 is TGTGCCAGTACCGATTGGACAGGGGGCTCTGGAAACACCATATATTTT. It codes for CASTDWTGGSGNTIYF. The entire variable domain, with the rest obtained from reference TRBV19 and TRBJ1-3, is as follows: DGGITQSPKYLFRKEGQNVTLSCEQNLNHDAMYWYRQDPGQGLRLIYYSQIVNDFQKGDIAEGYSVSREKKESFPLTVTSAQKNPTAFYLCASTDWTGGSGNTIYFGEGSWLTVV.

V and J are TRBV6-1 and TRBJ2-7, with 7 bases matching TRBD2. Unmatched junction bases numbered 10, after V lost 10 bases and J lost 1 base. The CDR3 runs to 14 residues. Germline V CDR1 and CDR2: MNHNS, SASEGT. DNA of the CDR3: TGTGCCACCGACGACAGCGGGGAATCCTACGAGCAGTACTTC. Amino acid sequence: CATDDSGESYEQYF.

Only a few counts were recorded for this clonotype. The chain combines TRBV7-9 with TRBJ1-1; D remains ambiguous. The length of the CDR3 is 18 residues. Germline V gene data show CDR1 as SEHNR and CDR2 as FQNEAQ (reference sequence). The V end lost 7 bases, the J end lost 0 bases, and 24 bases lay between the germline ends. The CDR3 DNA sequence: TGTGCCAGCACCGGATGGGCCTCCGACCCGGGAATGAACACTGAAGCTTTCTTT. Translated, it gives CASTGWASDPGMNTEAFF.

This clonotype was seen repeatedly, ten times or more. The chain carries TRBV10-3 and TRBJ2-7, with D perhaps being TRBD1 or TRBD2 (6 bases each). Trimming removed 11 bases at V and 6 bases at J, with 17 bases between. The CDR3 runs 12 residues. In germline, CDR1 is ENHRY, CDR2 SYGVKD. CDR3 bases: TGTGCCTCACGACAGGCGGAGGGCGAGCAGTACTTC. Amino acids: CASRQAEGEQYF.

The rearrangement joins TRBV6-5 to TRBJ1-5; perhaps TRBD1 as D (5 bases). The CDR3 spans 15 residues. V was clipped by 0 bases and J by 6 bases, with 12 bases between them. CDR1 is MNHEY and CDR2 is SVGAGI in the germline V gene. The CDR3 here is CASSYSVQGTQPQHF. CDR3 DNA sequence: TGTGCCAGCAGTTACTCGGTTCAGGGAACTCAGCCCCAGCATTTT.

The sample holds many counts of this clonotype. The CDR3 here is CASSFWRLARLSYPRTDTQYF. The DNA for the CDR3 is TGTGCCAGCAGTTTTTGGCGGTTGGCTCGTCTTTCCTACCCCCGCACAGATACGCAGTATTTT. The J gene is TRBJ2-3, the V gene TRBV28; the D is unclear. V lost 3 bases and J 1 base, leaving 29 bases between the germline ends. Per germline, CDR1 MDHEN and CDR2 SYDVKM. The CDR3 contains 21 residues.

The sample holds a few counts of this clonotype. The chain employs TRBV5-1 and TRBJ2-5; D may be TRBD2 (5 bases). The CDR3 is 13 residues long. Germline assignment: CDR1 SGHRS and CDR2 YFSETQ. The V end was cut by 3 bases, the J end by 1 base, with 7 bases between. This chain's CDR3 is CASSSDFQETQYF. CDR3 bases: TGCGCCAGCAGCTCGGACTTCCAAGAGACCCAGTACTTC. Combining the CDR3 with reference TRBV5-1 and TRBJ2-5 gives the whole variable domain KAGVTQTPRYLIKTRGQQVTLSCSPISGHRSVSWYQQTPGQGLQFLFEYFSETQRNKGNFPGRFSGRQFSNSRSEMNVSTLELGDSALYLCASSSDFQETQYFGPGTRLLVL.

This chain links TRBV4-1 with TRBJ1-2; the match to TRBD1 covers 8 bases. The V gene end was trimmed by 4 bases and the J gene end by 5 bases; junction bases not matched to a gene: 12. This CDR3 region has 16 residues. In germline, CDR1 is MGHRA, CDR2 YSYEKL. CDR3 residues: CASSPQNRGERYGYTF. CDR3 coding DNA: TGCGCCAGCAGCCCGCAGAACAGGGGGGAGAGATATGGCTACACCTTC.